Detailed here is one TCR beta chain. Its target is not known. Profiling relied on immunoSEQ multiplex PCR, and the TCRdb table lists in-frame clones only, not all of them. Of about 300,000 clones in the sample, 67% were seen once. The data were taken from a study of cytotoxic CD8 clonotypes in ibrutinib-treated CLL. Study findings and constraints: A rise in clonality was seen at ibrutinib response, and a fall back toward baseline was seen at progression.

Germline V gene data show CDR1 as MDHEN and CDR2 as SYDVKM. Trimming took 8 bases from V and 0 from J, leaving 7 bases between them. The CDR3 consists of 13 residues. Sequenced material: PBMCs, taken after 36 months of ibrutinib treatment. This TCR came from a human donor with chronic lymphocytic leukemia. V and J are TRBV28 and TRBJ2-2, with D possibly being TRBD2 (5 bases). The CDR3 loop is CASLEANTGELFF. CDR3 nucleotides: TGTGCCAGCCTGGAGGCGAACACCGGGGAGCTGTTTTTT.